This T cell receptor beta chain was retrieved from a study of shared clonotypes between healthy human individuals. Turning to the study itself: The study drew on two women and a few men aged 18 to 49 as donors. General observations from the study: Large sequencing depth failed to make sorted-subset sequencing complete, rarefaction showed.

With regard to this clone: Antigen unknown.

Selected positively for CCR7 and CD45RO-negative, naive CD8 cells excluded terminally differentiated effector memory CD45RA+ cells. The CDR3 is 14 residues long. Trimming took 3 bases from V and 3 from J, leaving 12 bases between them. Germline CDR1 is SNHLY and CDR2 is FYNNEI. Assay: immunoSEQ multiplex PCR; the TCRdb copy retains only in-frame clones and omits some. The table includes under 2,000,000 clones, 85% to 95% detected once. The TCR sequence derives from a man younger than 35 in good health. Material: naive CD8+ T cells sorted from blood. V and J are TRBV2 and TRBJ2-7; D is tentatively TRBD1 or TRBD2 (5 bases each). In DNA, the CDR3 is TGTGCCAGCAGTGATCTGGGGGTAGGCTACGAGCAGTACTTC. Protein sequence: CASSDLGVGYEQYF. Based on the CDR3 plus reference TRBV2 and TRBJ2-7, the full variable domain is EPEVTQTPSHQVTQMGQEVILRCVPISNHLYFYWYRQILGQKVEFLVSFYNNEISEKSEIFDDQFSVERPDGSNFTLKIRSTKLEDSAMYFCASSDLGVGYEQYFGPGTRLTVT.